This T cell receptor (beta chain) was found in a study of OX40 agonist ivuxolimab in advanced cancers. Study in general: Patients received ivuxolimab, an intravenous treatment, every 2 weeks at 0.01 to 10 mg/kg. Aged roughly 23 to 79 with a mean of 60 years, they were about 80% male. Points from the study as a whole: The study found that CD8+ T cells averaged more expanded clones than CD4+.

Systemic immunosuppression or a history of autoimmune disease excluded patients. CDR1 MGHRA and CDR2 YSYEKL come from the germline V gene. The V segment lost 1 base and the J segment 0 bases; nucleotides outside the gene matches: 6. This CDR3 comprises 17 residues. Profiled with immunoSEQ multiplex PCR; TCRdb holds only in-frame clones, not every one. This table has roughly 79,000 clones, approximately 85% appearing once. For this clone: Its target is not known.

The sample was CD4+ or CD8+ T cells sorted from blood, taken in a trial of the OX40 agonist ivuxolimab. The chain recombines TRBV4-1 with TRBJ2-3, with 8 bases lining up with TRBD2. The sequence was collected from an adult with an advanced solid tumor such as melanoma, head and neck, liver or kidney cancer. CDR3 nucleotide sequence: TGCGCCAGCAGCCAAGTTCTACTAGCGGCGAGCACAGATACGCAGTATTTT. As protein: CASSQVLLAASTDTQYF.